This TCR beta chain emerged from a study of blood T cells in healthy people across ages. Study-level points and caveats: A roughly linear age-dependent decrease characterized TCR beta diversity per million T cells. It was not possible, with unsorted PBMCs, to conclusively compare naive and antigen-experienced cells.

Germline CDR1 reads MDHEN; CDR2 reads SYDVKM. CDR3 length: 11 residues. A second PCR, run for roughly 7 to 11 cycles, used a sample-barcoded 5' primer plus a J-beta primer mix. CDR3-containing paired-end reads numbered at least 2.5 million in each sample. TCRdb processed the 5' RACE reads anew with MiXCR; each CDR3 protein has one entry. The sample records 700,000 or so distinct CDR3 sequences, less than 45% being singletons. Every donor gave 8.5 to 10 milliliters of peripheral blood. As for this clonotype: Its antigen is still unknown. A much larger clone sits a single nucleotide away, making a read error possible.

The sequenced sample consisted of blood. The J gene is TRBJ2-5, the V gene TRBV28; no clear D. The DNA matches TRBJ2-7 better at its end, which makes the J call doubtful. The TCR originated in an elderly man in good health. The CDR3 nucleotides read TGTGCCAGCAGCTCCCCCCACGAGCAGTACTTC. Translating it yields CASSSPHEQYF.